Listed below are T cell receptor beta chains from one sample, sequenced in a study of cytomegalovirus exposure and HLA in healthy donors. This table comes from immunoSEQ multiplex PCR, and its TCRdb copy is limited to in-frame clones, with some not included. The sample yields more than 300,000 clones, 86% seen once. The sequenced sample was PBMCs. The receptors derive from a woman aged 18 to 35 in good health and CMV-seronegative. The CDR3 runs from the conserved cysteine through the conserved F or W. A D gene is named only where the DNA matches it firmly. The listing skips clone size in some rows; elsewhere it reads once, few, many or a size class.

cdr3_aa	cdr3_nt	d_call	v_call	j_call	clone_size
CASSLVGSAEAFF	TGTGCCAGCAGCTTAGTCGGGTCTGCTGAAGCTTTCTTT	.	TRBV7-2	TRBJ1-1	few
CASSLSMNTEAFF	TGTGCCAGCAGTTTATCCATGAACACTGAAGCTTTCTTT	.	TRBV27	TRBJ1-1	.
CASSPPPNTYEQYF	TGTGCCAGCTCACCACCGCCAAACACGTACGAGCAGTACTTC	.	TRBV18	TRBJ2-7	.
CSVPKTAGGPLYEQYF	TGCAGCGTCCCAAAAACAGCAGGGGGGCCTCTCTACGAGCAGTACTTC	.	TRBV29-1	TRBJ2-7	.
CASRTGGGQPQHF	TGTGCCAGCAGGACAGGGGGTGGTCAGCCCCAGCATTTT	TRBD1	TRBV6-1	TRBJ1-5	.
CASSPTGAVSFTGELFF	TGTGCCAGCAGCCCAACAGGGGCCGTAAGTTTCACCGGGGAGCTGTTTTTT	TRBD1	TRBV9	TRBJ2-2	.
CASSQEARGIYEQYF	TGCGCCAGCAGCCAAGAGGCCCGGGGGATCTACGAGCAGTACTTC	.	TRBV4-1	TRBJ2-7	.
CAMAGTSGLSYNEQFF	TGTGCCATGGCCGGGACTAGCGGGCTCTCCTACAATGAGCAGTTCTTC	TRBD2	TRBV10-3	TRBJ2-1	.
CASSFGGTNTGELFF	TGTGCCAGCAGTTTCGGGGGTACGAACACCGGGGAGCTGTTTTTT	.	TRBV28	TRBJ2-2	.
CASRAHGLAGGTKNIQYF	TGTGCCAGCAGGGCTCACGGACTAGCGGGAGGGACCAAAAACATTCAGTACTTC	TRBD2	TRBV28	TRBJ2-4	.
CASPFGGADTEAFF	TGTGCCAGCCCGTTTGGAGGGGCGGACACTGAAGCTTTCTTT	.	TRBV18	TRBJ1-1	.
CASSPSLPGTGPEKLFF	TGTGCCAGCTCACCATCCTTACCCGGGACAGGGCCTGAAAAACTGTTTTTT	TRBD1	TRBV18	TRBJ1-4	.
CASSLQGGTSTDTQYF	TGTGCCAGCAGCTTACAGGGGGGTACTAGCACAGATACGCAGTATTTT	.	TRBV7-2	TRBJ2-3	.
CASSQDRGNQPQHF	TGCGCCAGCAGCCAAGACCGGGGCAATCAGCCCCAGCATTTT	.	TRBV4-3	TRBJ1-5	few
CASSPTGTEAFF	TGTGCCAGCAGTCCTACAGGTACCGAAGCTTTCTTT	.	TRBV28	TRBJ1-1	few
CASSPPTAGDGYTF	TGTGCCAGCTCACCCCCGACGGCGGGCGATGGCTACACCTTC	.	TRBV18	TRBJ1-2	.
CASSLSGTAWGQPQHF	TGTGCCAGCAGCCTGTCCGGGACAGCCTGGGGTCAGCCCCAGCATTTT	TRBD1	TRBV7-2	TRBJ1-5	.
CASSADGGPDEQYF	TGTGCCAGCAGCGCGGACGGGGGGCCGGACGAGCAGTACTTC	.	TRBV9	TRBJ2-7	.
CSVDKEPDYNEQFF	TGCAGCGTTGATAAGGAGCCCGATTACAATGAGCAGTTCTTC	.	TRBV29-1	TRBJ2-1	.
CASSSGGTEAFF	TGTGCCAGCAGCTCGGGGGGAACTGAAGCTTTCTTT	.	TRBV28	TRBJ1-1	.
CASSQDHGSSNYGYTF	TGCGCCAGCAGCCAAGATCACGGGTCCTCTAACTATGGCTACACCTTC	.	TRBV4-3	TRBJ1-2	.
CASSLSGVTYNEQFF	TGTGCCAGCAGCCTTAGCGGGGTAACCTACAATGAGCAGTTCTTC	TRBD2	TRBV7-8	TRBJ2-1	.
CASSLGQLYEQYF	TGTGCCAGCTCTTTAGGACAGCTCTACGAGCAGTACTTC	.	TRBV7-2	TRBJ2-7	few
CASGGQGRDTQYF	TGTGCCAGCGGTGGGCAGGGTAGGGATACGCAGTATTTT	.	TRBV11-2	TRBJ2-3	.
CASSLVPVPNTGELFF	TGTGCCAGCAGCTTAGTACCAGTACCGAACACCGGGGAGCTGTTTTTT	.	TRBV7-9	TRBJ2-2	.
CASRVAGGELFF	TGTGCCAGCCGGGTGGCGGGGGGGGAGCTGTTTTTT	.	TRBV2	TRBJ2-2	.
CASSNRGSMGEQYF	TGTGCCAGCAGCAACCGAGGGTCCATGGGCGAGCAGTACTTC	.	TRBV9	TRBJ2-7	once
CASSRAGTSGSGTGELFF	TGTGCCAGCTCACGGGCCGGGACTAGCGGGAGTGGCACCGGGGAGCTGTTTTTT	TRBD2	TRBV18	TRBJ2-2	.
CASSPGFQETQYF	TGTGCCAGCAGCCCGGGATTTCAAGAGACCCAGTACTTC	.	TRBV5-5	TRBJ2-5	.
CATAAGGNGNQPQHF	TGTGCCACCGCAGCAGGGGGTAATGGCAATCAGCCCCAGCATTTT	TRBD1	TRBV15	TRBJ1-5	.
CASSLGTGTYYGYTF	TGTGCCAGCAGTCTTGGGACAGGGACTTACTATGGCTACACCTTC	TRBD1	TRBV6-5	TRBJ1-2	.